This T cell receptor (beta chain) was documented in a study of blood T cells in healthy people across ages. The use of a sample-barcoded 5' primer and a J-beta primer mix characterized a second PCR of roughly 6 to 11 cycles. TCRdb called the 5' RACE reads again in MiXCR, with one record for every CDR3 protein. The sample lists 1.5 million to 1.9 million distinct CDR3 sequences, approximately 42% occurring once. This receptor was taken from a woman between 18 and 29 years old in good health. Sequenced input: blood.

The CDR3 sequence is CASSLGVSGDNEQFF. CDR3 DNA sequence: TGTGCCAGCAGCTTAGGGGTTAGCGGAGACAATGAGCAGTTCTTC. V is TRBV7-3 and J is TRBJ2-1, with D possibly TRBD2 on 6 matching bases. CDR1 and CDR2 (germline): SGHTA, FQGTGA. V was shortened by 2 bases and J by 5 bases, with 13 bases between the two germline ends. The CDR3 loop spans 15 amino acids.